This record concerns one T cell receptor (beta chain) sequence. This clonotype turned up a few times. The target of this receptor is not known. Per-base qualities were not stored, and no clone one base away is much larger. This sample was taken from a study of T cells in Graves' hyperthyroidism and ophthalmopathy (dated by TCRdb to the late 2010s). Concerning the study at large: Peripheral blood was collected at initial diagnosis, before any treatment. TCR V-J signatures able to tell the groups apart were searched for in a discovery cohort of 90 to 100 patients, of whom 43 had Graves' ophthalmopathy and more than 55 had stable Graves' hyperthyroidism. Whether ophthalmopathy could be predicted prospectively was tested in an independent validation cohort made up of about 20 hyperthyroidism patients plus 17 patients who later progressed to ophthalmopathy. The approximately 95 discovery patients were divided at random into training and test sets in a 7:3 ratio. Thyroid tissue and blood T-cell repertoires from about 6 Graves' hyperthyroidism patients were also compared in the study. Following sampling, methimazole starting at 30 mg daily was given to hyperthyroidism patients, and high-dose intravenous methylprednisolone was given to ophthalmopathy patients. The paper reports TCR Vbeta CDR3 sequencing of some 140 peripheral blood samples: approximately 43 ophthalmopathy, about 75 hyperthyroidism and 17 progressor patients.

The junction carries 8 bases between V and J, which are trimmed by 0 bases and 2 bases respectively. Counted from cysteine to phenylalanine, this CDR3 has 15 amino acids. The sequence is cut down to CDR3 DNA, 45 bases in frame from base 1. CDR1 and CDR2 are read off the germline V gene as LGHNA and YNFKEQ. The TCR beta CDR3 regions were amplified from RNA transcripts. For the first round of RT-PCR on the TCR CDR3, the HTBI primer set was used together with the Qiagen OneStep RT-PCR kit. The libraries were constructed in a second round of multiplex PCR and then size-selected and purified. Paired-end sequencing of the libraries was performed with 100 bp reads on an Illumina HiSeq2000. In the authors' own workflow: SOAPnuke was used to process the raw data, throwing out any read that contained adapters or uncalled bases, had a mean Phred below 15, or lacked an exact constant-primer or identifier match. High-quality paired reads were merged using COPE v1.2.5, and each unique nucleotide sequence was defined as a clonotype. MiTCR v1.1 was used to align the clonotypes against IMGT TRBV, TRBD and TRBJ reference segments. The analysis included only V-J combinations with a frequency above 0.0001, which together covered 99% to 99.2% of the repertoires. A TCS score was defined as the ratio between F50 (clonal expansion) and ExV (chaos), using BLOSUM62-based TCRdist between CDR3 peptides within each V-J. Welch's t-statistics and random forest reduced 450 to 600 V-J features to 10 to 15, which were used in a naive Bayes classifier (R e1071). TCRdb trimmed the raw reads at Q25, called clones with MiXCR and kept productive beta chains. Every CDR3 protein is listed once, alongside the most common genes and DNA of its rows. TCRdb, not the authors, supplied the V and J calls. The table for this sample lists approximately 630,000 distinct CDR3 sequences; about 17% of them were counted only once. Together, the top ten hold 3.8% of the sample.

Stable Graves' hyperthyroidism was defined as the absence of progression to ophthalmopathy over 18 months of follow-up. The hyperthyroidism patients were between 18 and 65 years old and newly diagnosed, with a disease duration of less than 2 months. Any patient with an uncontrolled infection, another autoimmune disease, pregnancy or lactation was excluded. Diagnoses were based on clinical symptoms, serum thyroxine and TRAb, thyroid ultrasound and orbital computed tomography. PBMCs were isolated from approximately 10 ml of fresh peripheral blood by Ficoll-Paque density gradient centrifugation. Total RNA was extracted using Trizol reagent, and RNA quality was assessed on an Agilent 2100 Bioanalyzer. General study outcomes and caveats: Sample size was not statistically predetermined, and blinding of investigators to group allocation was not performed. Ophthalmopathy was separated from stable hyperthyroidism by a 13 V-J signature model, with over 85% sensitivity and just over 81% specificity obtained in cross-validation and 80%/75% obtained in testing. Most expanded thyroid clonotypes (frequency above 0.001) were also detected in blood, suggesting blood repertoires may reflect thyroid immune responses. In validation, the model predicted progression to ophthalmopathy a median of around six months before onset, with over 60% sensitivity and roughly 73% specificity.

Sequenced sample: blood. The receptor was derived from a woman aged 30 to 39 with Graves' hyperthyroidism. Recombination linked TRBV4-2 to TRBJ1-3; no D gene can be assigned with confidence. This receptor carries the CDR3 CASSQDGSTGNTIYF. The nucleotides are TGTGCCAGCAGCCAAGATGGCAGCACTGGAAACACCATATATTTT.